This T cell receptor (beta chain) was obtained from a study of regulatory T cells in long-lasting Graves disease. Regarding the study as a whole: Accuracy could have been hurt by small sample size.

Construction of TCR beta libraries relied on iRepertoire HTBI primers and on Arm-PCR targeting CDR3 regions. One entry per CDR3 protein, called by TCRdb with MiXCR from the multiplex PCR reads. The sample carries about 560,000 distinct CDR3 sequences, about 16% recorded once. This clonotype has only a few counts. Its antigen remains unidentified. The time point is: newly diagnosed GD, antithyroid drugs for less than 3 months. TCR sequences were obtained from RNA taken from PBMCs. This sample was also put to use in a study of T cells in Graves' hyperthyroidism and ophthalmopathy. That investigation notes: In the first-round RT-PCR of the TCR CDR3, the HTBI primer set was used.

The sample consisted of peripheral blood mononuclear cells (PBMCs), taken at new diagnosis, from a patient treated with antithyroid drugs. This TCR came from a man aged 18-30 years with Graves disease.

The CDR3 loop reads CASSSTTATNEKLFF. CDR3 coding DNA: TGTGCCAGCAGCTCGACGACAGCAACTAATGAAAAACTGTTTTTT. The V call is TRBV5-5, the J call TRBJ1-4, with D tentatively TRBD1 (5 bases). The V end was cut by 3 bases, the J end by 0 bases, with 9 bases between. The CDR3 is 15 residues long. Germline CDR1 reads SGHKS; CDR2 reads YYEKEE (reference sequence).